Following are 7 T cell receptor beta chains from one sample sequenced in a study of blood T cell repertoires in COVID-19. Sequencing used immunoSEQ multiplex PCR; TCRdb keeps in-frame clones, though not all of them. The table includes 300,000 to 400,000 clones, roughly nine tenths detected once. Sequencing was done on a sample of PBMCs or T cells enriched from blood (not recorded which). These receptors were taken from a man aged 55 to 70 who had recovered from COVID-19.

This chain uses TRBV5-5 with TRBJ2-7; D gene ambiguous. The V end was cut by 3 bases, the J end by 6 bases, with 16 bases between. The CDR3 is 14 residues long. Germline CDR1 and CDR2: SGHKS and YYEKEE (reference sequence). CDR3 protein: CASSSPFIESEQYF. CDR3 bases: TGTGCCAGCAGCTCCCCATTCATAGAGTCCGAGCAGTACTTC.

The CDR3 protein is CASSLEPGSGYTF. Here the CDR3 DNA reads TGTGCCAGCAGCTTGGAACCCGGGAGCGGCTACACCTTC. This sequence joins TRBV5-4 and TRBJ1-2, with no clear D. CDR1 is SGHNT, CDR2 YYREEE, per germline (reference sequence). The V end lost 0 bases, the J end lost 8 bases, and 11 bases lay between the germline ends. The CDR3 runs 13 residues.

This CDR3 is CASSQDKGANEKLFF. The CDR3 DNA is TGTGCCAGCAGCCAAGATAAGGGGGCTAATGAAAAACTGTTTTTT. This chain connects TRBV4-2 to TRBJ1-4; D perhaps matches TRBD1 (6 bases). This CDR3 has 15 amino acids. Germline V CDR1 and CDR2: LGHNA, YNFKEQ. V lost 0 bases and J 3 bases, leaving 8 bases between the germline ends.

The table lists this clone with a few counts. This chain links TRBV18 with TRBJ2-3, with 7 nucleotides matching TRBD2. The CDR3 spans 14 residues. Germline CDR1 and CDR2: KGHSH and LQKENI. Trimming cost V 6 bases and J 2 bases; bases outside gene matches: 5. The chain's CDR3 is CASSRAGNTDTQYF. Here the CDR3 DNA reads TGTGCCAGCTCCAGAGCGGGAAACACAGATACGCAGTATTTT.

The chain uses TRBV5-4 and TRBJ1-1; maybe TRBD1 (6 bases). Trimming stripped 0 bases from V and 6 bases from J, with 15 bases between. This CDR3 region has 15 residues. Germline CDR1 SGHNT, CDR2 YYREEE (reference sequence). The CDR3 loop reads CASSLAGGFRPEAFF. CDR3 nucleotide sequence: TGTGCCAGCAGCTTGGCTGGGGGCTTCCGCCCTGAAGCTTTCTTT.

The chain recombines TRBV29-1 with TRBJ1-1; D is perhaps TRBD1 (6 bases). V was shortened by 6 bases and J by 0 bases, with 11 bases between the two germline ends. Germline values: CDR1 SQVTM, CDR2 ANQGSEA. The CDR3 is 13 amino acids. The CDR3, as DNA: TGCAGCGTAACCAGGGACATGAACACTGAAGCTTTCTTT. It translates to CSVTRDMNTEAFF.

The gene calls are TRBV9 and TRBJ2-5; D unresolved. The CDR3 is 14 residues long. Germline loops: CDR1 SGDLS, CDR2 YYNGEE. V was shortened by 4 bases and J by 5 bases, with 15 bases between the two germline ends. For the CDR3, the DNA is TGTGCCAGCAGCACTCGCTCGAGCGTGGAGACCCAGTACTTC. This translates into CASSTRSSVETQYF.